These 23 T cell receptor beta chains were sequenced from one sample in a study of beta chain features in type 1 diabetes (dated by TCRdb to the late 2010s). Library preparation was by the immunoSEQ multiplex PCR assay. The entire isolated RNA was reverse transcribed using the High Capacity cDNA Reverse Transcription Kit, and thus expressed TCRB transcripts were sequenced. TCRdb took over this immuneACCESS table, retaining in-frame rearrangements with V and J assigned. Such tables are incomplete; in checked studies, under half of the missing clones stem from an unresolved V gene, and the remainder is unexplained. This sample has under 900,000 clones in its table, and 17% of those were observed once. Together, the top ten hold 0.023% of the sample. Sample: naive CD4+ T cells from blood. Per the publication, the cell subset or site label means: true naive CD4+ T cells. The source of these receptors is a woman aged 18-35 years in good health.

The chain uses TRBV11-2 and TRBJ2-3, with a weak D call TRBD2 (6 bases). Germline-derived CDR1 and CDR2 are SGHAT and FQNNGV. V lost 5 bases, J lost 2 bases, and 14 bases lay in between. CDR3 length equals 15 residues. The CDR3 protein is CASSLRAGTTDTQYF. DNA of the CDR3: TGTGCCAGCAGCCTACGGGCGGGAACCACAGATACGCAGTATTTT. Complete variable domain (other parts from reference TRBV11-2 and TRBJ2-3): EAGVAQSPRYKIIEKRQSVAFWCNPISGHATLYWYQQILGQGPKLLIQFQNNGVVDDSQLPKDRFSAERLKGVDSTLKIQPAKLEDSAVYLCASSLRAGTTDTQYFGPGTRLTVL.

The V gene is TRBV27, the J gene TRBJ1-1; weak D call: TRBD1 (6 bases). Germline V gene sequence: CDR1 MNHEY, CDR2 SMNVEV (reference sequence). This CDR3 is built from 13 residues. The V and J ends lost 6 bases and 5 bases respectively, with 13 bases between them. In DNA, the CDR3 is TGTGCCAGCAGGTACAGGGAGGGGACTGAAGCTTTCTTT. Residues: CASRYREGTEAFF.

The genes are TRBV5-5 and TRBJ1-1; no clear D gene. This CDR3 has 14 residues. The germline V gene encodes CDR1 SGHKS and CDR2 YYEKEE (reference sequence). Trimming removed 2 bases from V and 0 bases from J, with 8 bases in between. CDR3 sequence reads: CASSLRRMNTEAFF. In DNA, the CDR3 is TGTGCCAGCAGCTTAAGAAGGATGAACACTGAAGCTTTCTTT.

The table lists this clone with a few counts. V usage is TRBV4-2 and J usage is TRBJ2-3, with TRBD2 as a possible D gene (6 bases). The germline gives CDR1 LGHNA, CDR2 YNFKEQ. The ends were cut back, 1 base at V and 2 bases at J, with 10 bases in the middle. The CDR3 length is 15 residues. The CDR3 region has the DNA TGTGCCAGCAGCCAAGTGACGCGGGACACAGATACGCAGTATTTT. Its protein is CASSQVTRDTDTQYF.

The table lists this clone with a few counts. The chain recombines TRBV27 with TRBJ2-7; 9 nucleotides align to TRBD2. The CDR3 sequence is 16 residues long. Per germline, CDR1 MNHEY and CDR2 SMNVEV (reference sequence). V was clipped by 4 bases and J by 5 bases; unmatched bases: 12. CDR3 protein: CASSSPSSGKFHEQYF. The CDR3 nucleotides read TGTGCCAGCAGTTCCCCTTCTAGCGGGAAGTTCCACGAGCAGTACTTC.

This clone was picked up a small number of times. The chain joins TRBV6-6 to TRBJ2-4; D is perhaps TRBD2 (6 bases). Germline V lookup: CDR1 MNHNY, CDR2 SVGAGI (reference sequence). The CDR3 consists of 15 residues. V was clipped by 6 bases and J by 0 bases, with 12 bases between them. The CDR3: CASSDPAGAKNIQYF. The CDR3 DNA sequence: TGTGCCAGCAGCGATCCAGCGGGAGCCAAAAACATTCAGTACTTC.

This clone was recorded a few times. The chain couples TRBV6-5 to TRBJ1-5; 7 positions match TRBD1. The germline CDR1 and CDR2 sequences are MNHEY and SVGAGI. J was trimmed by 4 bases and V by 10 bases; bases with no gene match: 10. The length of the CDR3 is 14 residues. The CDR3 DNA is TGTGCCACCTTAACAGGGGACTTGAATCAGCCCCAGCATTTT. Translated, it gives CATLTGDLNQPQHF.

The chain employs TRBV7-3 and TRBJ2-3; weak D call: TRBD1 (6 bases). The germline V gene encodes CDR1 SGHTA and CDR2 FQGTGA. V gave up 5 bases and J gave up 2 bases, with 8 bases separating them. CDR3 length equals 13 residues. DNA of the CDR3: TGTGCCAGCAGCGGGGGCTACACAGATACGCAGTATTTT. Protein sequence: CASSGGYTDTQYF.

V is TRBV5-8 and J is TRBJ2-2, with a tentative D call TRBD1 (6 bases). The CDR3 covers 14 residues. Germline CDR1 is SGHTS and CDR2 is YDEGEE. The V end lost 4 bases, the J end lost 6 bases, and 13 bases lay between the germline ends. In nucleotides, the CDR3 is TGTGCCAGCAGCGACTGGAGACAGGCCGGGGAGCTGTTTTTT. The encoded protein is CASSDWRQAGELFF.

This clone turned up a few times. The chain carries TRBV5-1 and TRBJ2-7; no definite D call. The V end lost 2 bases, the J end lost 2 bases, and 8 bases lay between the germline ends. This CDR3 spans 13 amino acids. Per germline, CDR1 SGHRS and CDR2 YFSETQ. The CDR3 nucleotides read TGCGCCAGCAGCTTCCGCCACCCCTACGAGCAGTACTTC. This gives the protein CASSFRHPYEQYF.

This chain joins TRBV29-1 and TRBJ2-7; possibly TRBD2 for D (5 bases). Germline V gene data show CDR1 as SQVTM and CDR2 as ANQGSEA. V lost 7 bases, J lost 5 bases, and 18 bases lay in between. The CDR3 sequence is 13 residues long. DNA for the CDR3: TGCAGCGCCCATCCCGCCGGGGTGGACGAGCAGTACTTC. Translation: CSAHPAGVDEQYF.

The chain couples TRBV6-5 to TRBJ2-5; D unresolved. V dropped 1 base and J dropped 6 bases, with 12 bases sitting between them. The CDR3 has 14 residues. Germline loops: CDR1 MNHEY, CDR2 SVGAGI. Here the CDR3 DNA reads TGTGCCAGCAGTTACTTGCGGTTCACGAAGACCCAGTACTTC. It translates to CASSYLRFTKTQYF.

The chain combines TRBV19 with TRBJ2-1, with TRBD2 identical over 10 bases. V shed 7 bases and J 1 base; nucleotides not matched to a gene: 7. This CDR3 has 16 residues. Germline V lookup: CDR1 LNHDA, CDR2 SQIVND (reference sequence). The CDR3 loop reads CASIGASGSSYNEQFF. The CDR3 DNA is TGTGCCAGTATCGGGGCTAGCGGGAGTTCCTACAATGAGCAGTTCTTC.

The chain carries TRBV9 and TRBJ2-2; D possibly uses TRBD1 or TRBD2 (5 bases each). The V and J ends lost 1 base and 6 bases respectively, with 7 bases between them. Germline V gene sequence: CDR1 SGDLS, CDR2 YYNGEE. This CDR3 is built from 13 residues. The CDR3 sequence is CASSVRGAGELFF. DNA of the CDR3: TGTGCCAGCAGCGTACGGGGCGCCGGGGAGCTGTTTTTT.

This clone turned up a few times. The V call is TRBV2, the J call TRBJ1-5; D unresolved. The CDR3 has 14 amino acids. Germline CDR1 and CDR2: SNHLY and FYNNEI. Trimming stripped 5 bases from V and 5 bases from J, with 13 bases between. CDR3 in amino acids: CASSTSGFYQPQHF. The DNA for the CDR3 is TGTGCCAGCAGTACGAGTGGATTTTATCAGCCCCAGCATTTT.

This chain links TRBV28 with TRBJ2-7; D gene ambiguous. There are 14 residues in the CDR3. Trimming left V 6 bases short and J 3 bases short, with 15 bases between. Germline CDR1 and CDR2: MDHEN and SYDVKM. CDR3 region: CASRTPGRYYEQYF. The CDR3 bases are TGTGCCAGCAGGACACCCGGACGCTACTACGAGCAGTACTTC.

This rearrangement joins TRBV7-9 to TRBJ2-7; maybe TRBD1 (6 bases). The germline V gene has CDR1 SEHNR and CDR2 FQNEAQ (reference sequence). The CDR3 is 14 residues long. Trimming pared 5 bases from V and 7 bases from J, leaving 18 bases between. The CDR3 region is CASSPGQLRGEQYF. The CDR3 DNA reads TGTGCCAGCAGCCCCGGACAGCTCCGTGGGGAGCAGTACTTC.

This rearrangement joins TRBV7-9 to TRBJ1-2; no clear D gene. The CDR3 loop spans 14 amino acids. The V and J ends lost 0 bases and 3 bases respectively, with 8 bases between them. In germline, CDR1 is SEHNR, CDR2 FQNEAQ (reference sequence). The CDR3 sequence: CASSLASGDYGYTF. The CDR3, as DNA: TGTGCCAGCAGCTTAGCGTCCGGGGACTATGGCTACACCTTC.

This clone was counted only a few times. The gene calls are TRBV7-2 and TRBJ2-6; D is uncertain. CDR3 size: 18 residues. The germline CDR1 and CDR2 sequences are SGHTA and FQGNSA. The germline V and J ends were trimmed by 0 bases and 1 base, with 13 bases remaining between them. CDR3 DNA: TGTGCCAGCAGCTTAGCAGGAAAGACCGCATCTGGGGCCAACGTCCTGACTTTC. It specifies CASSLAGKTASGANVLTF.

V usage is TRBV7-6 and J usage is TRBJ2-5; 9 positions match TRBD2. Germline assignment: CDR1 SGHVS and CDR2 FNYEAQ. J gave up 13 bases and V 5 bases, and 11 bases lay outside the gene matches. The CDR3 is 13 residues long. As DNA, the CDR3 is TGTGCCAGCAGCCTATCCGGGACTAGCCTCCTGTACTTC. It codes for CASSLSGTSLLYF.

The gene calls are TRBV5-1 and TRBJ2-3; TRBD1 agrees at 7 bases. The CDR3 sequence is 15 residues long. The germline V gene encodes CDR1 SGHRS and CDR2 YFSETQ. Trimming removed 1 base from V and 2 bases from J; junction bases left unmatched: 4. For the CDR3, the DNA is TGCGCCAGCAGCTTGTTTACAGGGGTCACAGATACGCAGTATTTT. Its translation: CASSLFTGVTDTQYF.

This clone occurred a few times. The V call is TRBV6-5, the J call TRBJ2-6; D gene ambiguous. CDR3 length equals 13 residues. Germline V gene data show CDR1 as MNHEY and CDR2 as SVGAGI. V was pared by 5 bases and J by 4 bases, with 6 bases between. Here the CDR3 reads CASSESGANVLTF. CDR3 bases: TGTGCCAGCAGTGAATCCGGGGCCAACGTCCTGACTTTC.

This clone has more than one count but fewer than ten. The CDR3 loop is CSVEVVAGGPKTQYF. The CDR3 coding sequence is TGCAGCGTTGAAGTGGTAGCGGGAGGACCAAAGACCCAGTACTTC. The chain joins TRBV29-1 to TRBJ2-5; 10 bases are shared with TRBD2. Germline V gene lookup returns CDR1 SQVTM and CDR2 ANQGSEA. V lost 1 base to trimming and J lost 6 bases; unmatched junction nucleotides: 8. This CDR3 is built from 15 residues.